A single sample gave rise to the 30 T cell receptor beta chains below, sequenced in a study of blood T cell repertoires in COVID-19 (TCRdb year 2020). The library relied on the immunoSEQ multiplex PCR assay. The table comes from immuneACCESS by way of TCRdb, which keeps in-frame sequences with V and J called. Part of the clones is missing from these tables; in studies checked, under half for an unresolved V gene and the rest for unknown reasons. The sample records about 220,000 clones, almost 90% of which are singletons. Roughly 14% of the sample goes to the ten largest clones. Material: PBMCs or T cells enriched from blood (not recorded which). Receptor source: a woman between 50 and 59 years old with acute COVID-19.

This clone was found once. The chain uses TRBV11-2 and TRBJ2-7, with 11 bases aligning to TRBD2. Germline CDR1 and CDR2: SGHAT and FQNNGV. The CDR3 totals 16 residues. After removal of 1 base from V and 2 bases from J, the junction contained 4 bases not matched to a gene. The DNA of the CDR3 is TGTGCCAGCAGCTTAGCCGTGACTAGCGGGACCTACGAGCAGTACTTC. Translation gives CASSLAVTSGTYEQYF.

The rearrangement links TRBV7-9 to TRBJ2-7; D possibly corresponds to TRBD2 (5 bases). CDR1 is SEHNR, CDR2 FQNEAQ, per germline (reference sequence). The length of the CDR3 is 17 residues. Deletions cut 3 bases from V and 3 bases from J, with 21 bases between. In nucleotides, the CDR3 is TGTGCCAGCAGCTTCGGTGGGATGGGCGGGTCTATCTACGAGCAGTACTTC. This codes for CASSFGGMGGSIYEQYF.

CDR3 in DNA: TGTGCCACCAGCAGAGCGCAGGGGCGGAATGGCTACACCTTC. Its translation: CATSRAQGRNGYTF. The chain has TRBV15 and TRBJ1-2; TRBD1 might be the D (6 bases). The germline V and J ends were trimmed by 1 base and 6 bases, with 12 bases remaining between them. The CDR3 sequence is 14 residues long. Germline CDR1 LNHNV, CDR2 YYDKDF (reference sequence).

J is TRBJ2-1 and V is TRBV10-3; 14 nucleotides line up with TRBD2. The CDR3 runs to 15 residues. J lost 8 bases, V lost 2 bases, and 2 bases had no gene match. Germline CDR1 reads ENHRY; CDR2 reads SYGVKD. CDR3 in amino acids: CAISEGTSGSHEQFF. As DNA, the CDR3 is TGTGCCATCAGTGAGGGGACTAGCGGGAGTCATGAGCAGTTCTTC.

V and J are TRBV18 and TRBJ2-6; 13 bases match TRBD2. Germline V CDR1 and CDR2: KGHSH, LQKENI. This CDR3 has 19 residues. V dropped 0 bases and J dropped 3; count of bases not matched to a gene: 5. CDR3 sequence (DNA): TGTGCCAGCTCACCACCGGGACTAGCGGGAAGTTTTGGGGCCAACGTCCTGACTTTC. Translated: CASSPPGLAGSFGANVLTF. Full variable domain (rest looked up from reference TRBV18 and TRBJ2-6): NAGVMQNPRHLVRRRGQEARLRCSPMKGHSHVYWYRQLPEEGLKFMVYLQKENIIDESGMPKERFSAEFPKEGPSILRIQQVVRGDSAAYFCASSPPGLAGSFGANVLTFGAGSRLTVL.

V is TRBV18 and J is TRBJ1-2; D may be TRBD1 (5 bases). The V gene lost 0 bases and the J gene lost 1 base, with 6 bases spanning the gap. Germline CDR1 KGHSH, CDR2 LQKENI. The CDR3 runs to 14 residues. The DNA for the CDR3 is TGTGCCAGCTCACCACCAGGGGATAACTATGGCTACACCTTC. Residues: CASSPPGDNYGYTF.

The chain combines TRBV2 with TRBJ1-5; D not certain. The length of the CDR3 is 19 residues. The V gene's germline CDR1 is SNHLY and CDR2 FYNNEI. Trimming stripped 4 bases from V and 3 bases from J, with 25 bases between. In DNA form, the CDR3 reads TGTGCCAGCAGTGGGGCGGGCAGTTCCTTGGACCTCTACAATCAGCCCCAGCATTTT. This codes for CASSGAGSSLDLYNQPQHF. The full variable domain, completed using reference TRBV2 and TRBJ1-5, is EPEVTQTPSHQVTQMGQEVILRCVPISNHLYFYWYRQILGQKVEFLVSFYNNEISEKSEIFDDQFSVERPDGSNFTLKIRSTKLEDSAMYFCASSGAGSSLDLYNQPQHFGDGTRLSIL.

J is TRBJ2-2 and V is TRBV24-1; TRBD1 is a possible D gene (5 bases). This CDR3 is built from 16 residues. From germline, CDR1 is KGHDR and CDR2 SFDVKD. Trimming stripped 5 bases from V and 3 bases from J, with 15 bases between. Written as DNA, the CDR3 is TGTGCCACCAGTGGCCACAGGCTCTCTTACACCGGGGAGCTGTTTTTT. Translation: CATSGHRLSYTGELFF.

The chain uses TRBV19 and TRBJ1-1; TRBD1 agrees at 7 bases. Germline CDR1 reads LNHDA; CDR2 reads SQIVND (reference sequence). This CDR3 is built from 13 residues. The junction had 4 bases not matched to a gene; V was cut back by 6 bases and J by 3 bases. CDR3 DNA sequence: TGTGCCAGTAGGAGGCAGGGGGACACTGAAGCTTTCTTT. It translates to CASRRQGDTEAFF.

The chain uses TRBV5-1 and TRBJ2-3; TRBD1 matches 9 bases. The CDR3 has 16 amino acids. Unmatched junction bases numbered 6, after V lost 0 bases and J lost 4 bases. Germline V CDR1 and CDR2: SGHRS, YFSETQ. The CDR3 DNA reads as TGCGCCAGCAGCTTGGGGACAGGGGTCATCGCAGATACGCAGTATTTT. It yields the protein CASSLGTGVIADTQYF.

This clone occurred once. The chain employs TRBV24-1 and TRBJ2-1; TRBD1 matches 7 bases. With V trimmed by 4 bases and J by 3 bases, 8 bases remained unmatched. The CDR3 is 16 amino acids. Germline values: CDR1 KGHDR, CDR2 SFDVKD. CDR3 sequence reads: CATSERQGENYNEQFF. Here the CDR3 DNA reads TGTGCCACCAGTGAGCGACAGGGAGAAAACTACAATGAGCAGTTCTTC.

The V gene is TRBV5-1, the J gene TRBJ2-1; D is undetermined. Trimming stripped 0 bases from V and 6 bases from J, with 7 bases between. The CDR3 spans 13 residues. In germline, CDR1 is SGHRS, CDR2 YFSETQ. CDR3 in amino acids: CASSLGSPNEQFF. The CDR3 nucleotides read TGCGCCAGCAGCTTGGGGAGCCCCAATGAGCAGTTCTTC.

The table lists this clone with a count of one. V usage is TRBV2 and J usage is TRBJ1-1; D unclear. The V and J ends lost 6 bases and 1 base respectively, with 9 bases between them. The CDR3 loop spans 13 amino acids. Germline CDR1 and CDR2: SNHLY and FYNNEI. CDR3: CASRRLENTEAFF. CDR3 sequence (DNA): TGTGCCAGCAGAAGACTAGAGAACACTGAAGCTTTCTTT.

The gene calls are TRBV10-1 and TRBJ2-3, with 11 bases identical to TRBD2. The junction had 18 bases not matched to a gene; V was cut back by 6 bases and J by 4 bases. The CDR3 sequence is 19 residues long. CDR1 and CDR2 (germline): WNHNN, SYGVQD (reference sequence). DNA for the CDR3: TGCGCCAGCAGAAAAATCTTAGCGGGAGGGCCGAGGCGGTCAGATACGCAGTATTTT. Protein sequence: CASRKILAGGPRRSDTQYF.

The CDR3 sequence: CASTQWGTNNEQFF. The CDR3 DNA follows: TGTGCCAGCACCCAATGGGGGACAAACAATGAGCAGTTCTTC. The chain couples TRBV28 to TRBJ2-1; tentatively, D is TRBD1 (6 bases). Trimming took 7 bases from V and 5 from J, leaving 15 bases between them. Germline V CDR1 and CDR2: MDHEN, SYDVKM. CDR3 size: 14 residues.

This sequence joins TRBV19 and TRBJ1-5; TRBD1 agrees at 7 bases. CDR3 length: 14 amino acids. CDR1 is LNHDA, CDR2 SQIVND, per germline (reference sequence). The V and J ends lost 4 bases and 4 bases, in that order; junction bases with no gene match: 4. The CDR3 coding sequence is TGTGCCAGTAGTAGGGGGACAGCAAATCAGCCCCAGCATTTT. Its translation: CASSRGTANQPQHF.

CDR3 amino acids: CASSEFTGRAANGQYF. The CDR3 nucleotides are TGTGCCAGCAGTGAATTTACCGGGAGGGCCGCGAACGGGCAGTACTTC. The J gene is TRBJ2-7, the V gene TRBV25-1; 8 positions match TRBD2. Unmatched junction bases numbered 14, after V lost 1 base and J lost 9 bases. Germline assignment: CDR1 MGHDK and CDR2 SYGVNS. CDR3 length: 16 amino acids.

This rearrangement joins TRBV7-9 to TRBJ2-7; 13 positions match TRBD2. This CDR3 is built from 17 residues. The V gene's germline CDR1 is SEHNR and CDR2 FQNEAQ (reference sequence). J gave up 1 base and V 6 bases, and 9 bases lay outside the gene matches. The CDR3: CASSYTSGRVPSYEQYF. CDR3 sequence (DNA): TGTGCCAGCAGTTATACTAGCGGGAGGGTTCCTTCCTACGAGCAGTACTTC.

This chain links TRBV18 with TRBJ1-2; possibly TRBD1 for D (6 bases). Trimming took off 1 base at V and 3 bases at J, with 18 bases between the two ends. The length of the CDR3 is 17 residues. Germline CDR1 KGHSH, CDR2 LQKENI. CDR3 sequence reads: CASSPLGQGLSDYGYTF. CDR3 sequence (DNA): TGTGCCAGCTCACCACTCGGTCAGGGGCTGTCGGACTATGGCTACACCTTC.

The genes are TRBV19 and TRBJ2-1; D not resolved. There are 11 residues in the CDR3. Germline V lookup: CDR1 LNHDA, CDR2 SQIVND (reference sequence). Between the trimmed V and J ends, which lost 3 bases and 12 bases, there was a span of 9 bases. CDR3 nucleotide sequence: TGTGCCAGTAGTATCAGGTATTCGCAGTTCTTC. It specifies CASSIRYSQFF. The whole variable domain, filled in from reference TRBV19 and TRBJ2-1, reads DGGITQSPKYLFRKEGQNVTLSCEQNLNHDAMYWYRQDPGQGLRLIYYSQIVNDFQKGDIAEGYSVSREKKESFPLTVTSAQKNPTAFYLCASSIRYSQFFGPGTRLTVL.

There are a few counts of this clone. The chain carries TRBV27 and TRBJ1-6, with D maybe TRBD1 (6 bases). Germline V gives CDR1 MNHEY, CDR2 SMNVEV (reference sequence). The CDR3 sequence is 13 residues long. V gave up 4 bases and J gave up 10 bases, with 11 bases separating them. CDR3 in DNA: TGTGCCAGCAGTTCACAGGGATACTCACCCCTCCACTTT. This sequence encodes CASSSQGYSPLHF.

DNA for the CDR3: TGTGCCAGCAGTTACGGACACAACTATGGCTACACCTTC. Encoded protein: CASSYGHNYGYTF. The chain links TRBV6-5 to TRBJ1-2; perhaps TRBD1 as D (5 bases). In germline, CDR1 is MNHEY, CDR2 SVGAGI. Trimming took 2 bases from V and 2 from J, leaving 6 bases between them. CDR3 size: 13 residues.

The CDR3 protein is CASSPQGHNSGNTIYF. The CDR3 nucleotides read TGTGCCAGCAGCCCACAGGGTCATAACTCTGGAAACACCATATATTTT. The chain employs TRBV5-5 and TRBJ1-3, with D perhaps TRBD1 (6 bases). The CDR3 covers 16 residues. Trimming pared 4 bases from V and 0 bases from J, leaving 14 bases between. The V gene's germline CDR1 is SGHKS and CDR2 YYEKEE (reference sequence).

The V gene is TRBV28, the J gene TRBJ1-5; D may be TRBD1 (6 bases). V was clipped by 0 bases and J by 10 bases, with 13 bases between them. Germline V CDR1 and CDR2: MDHEN, SYDVKM. The CDR3 extends over 14 amino acids. The CDR3 sequence: CASSLWLGTKPQHF. As DNA, the CDR3 is TGTGCCAGCAGTTTATGGTTAGGGACAAAACCCCAGCATTTT.

This sequence joins TRBV7-8 and TRBJ1-2, with 7 bases matching TRBD1. Losses at the gene ends were 1 base for V and 8 bases for J; bases not matched to a gene: 10. Germline CDR1 SGHVS, CDR2 FQNEAQ. The CDR3 has 15 residues. For the CDR3, the DNA is TGTGCCAGCAGCTTAGACAGGGGCCGGCTCTGGGGCTACACCTTC. Amino acids: CASSLDRGRLWGYTF.

This chain joins TRBV11-2 and TRBJ2-7, with 10 bases matching TRBD2. Germline trimming cut 0 bases from V and 5 bases from J; bases unmatched to any gene: 10. The CDR3 spans 17 residues. CDR1 and CDR2 from the germline V gene are SGHAT and FQNNGV. The CDR3 nucleotides read TGTGCCAGCAGCTTAGATGCTAGCGGGAGATTCTTGGACGAGCAGTACTTC. Its protein product is CASSLDASGRFLDEQYF.

This chain connects TRBV5-1 to TRBJ2-7; 10 bases agree with TRBD2. Germline trimming cut 4 bases from V and 0 bases from J; bases unmatched to any gene: 7. CDR1 and CDR2 from the germline V gene are SGHRS and YFSETQ. CDR3 length equals 16 residues. DNA of the CDR3: TGCGCCAGCAGCCTTCTTCCTAGCGGGAGCTCCTACGAGCAGTACTTC. Translated, it gives CASSLLPSGSSYEQYF.

This chain joins TRBV11-2 and TRBJ1-3, with D possibly matching TRBD1 (5 bases). Germline V CDR1 and CDR2: SGHAT, FQNNGV. CDR3 length: 14 residues. V lost 4 bases and J 0 bases, leaving 7 bases between the germline ends. Here the CDR3 DNA reads TGTGCCAGCAGCTGGGGGGTCTCTGGAAACACCATATATTTT. It yields the protein CASSWGVSGNTIYF.

This clone was observed a single time. The chain joins TRBV4-3 to TRBJ2-1, with 9 bases lining up with TRBD2. The ends lost 0 bases at V and 8 bases at J; junction bases unmatched: 5. The CDR3 totals 15 residues. Germline-derived CDR1 and CDR2 are LGHNA and YSLEER. Here the CDR3 reads CASSQESSGRYEQFF. CDR3 nucleotide sequence: TGCGCCAGCAGCCAAGAGTCGAGCGGGAGGTATGAGCAGTTCTTC.

V and J are TRBV27 and TRBJ2-7, with 7 positions matching TRBD2. J gave up 3 bases and V 6 bases, and 8 bases lay outside the gene matches. Germline V gene sequence: CDR1 MNHEY, CDR2 SMNVEV (reference sequence). The CDR3 length is 14 residues. CDR3: CASSPGLISYEQYF. CDR3 in DNA: TGTGCCAGCAGCCCGGGACTAATCAGCTACGAGCAGTACTTC.